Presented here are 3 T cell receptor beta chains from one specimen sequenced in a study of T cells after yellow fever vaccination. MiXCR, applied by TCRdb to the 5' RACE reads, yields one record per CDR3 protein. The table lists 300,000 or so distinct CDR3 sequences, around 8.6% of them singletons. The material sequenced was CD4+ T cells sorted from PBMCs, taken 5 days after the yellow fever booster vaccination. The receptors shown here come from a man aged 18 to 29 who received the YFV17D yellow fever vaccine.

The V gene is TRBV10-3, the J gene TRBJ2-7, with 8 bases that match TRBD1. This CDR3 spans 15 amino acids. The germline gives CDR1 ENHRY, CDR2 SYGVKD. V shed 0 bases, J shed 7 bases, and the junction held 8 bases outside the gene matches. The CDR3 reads CAISESTGAIGEQYF. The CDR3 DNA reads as TGTGCCATCAGTGAGTCGACAGGGGCAATAGGGGAGCAGTACTTC.

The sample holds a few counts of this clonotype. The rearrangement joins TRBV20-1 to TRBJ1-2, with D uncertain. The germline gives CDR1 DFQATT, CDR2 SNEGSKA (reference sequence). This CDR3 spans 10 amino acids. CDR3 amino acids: CGHPGYGYTF. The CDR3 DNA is TGCGGCCATCCAGGCTATGGCTACACCTTC.

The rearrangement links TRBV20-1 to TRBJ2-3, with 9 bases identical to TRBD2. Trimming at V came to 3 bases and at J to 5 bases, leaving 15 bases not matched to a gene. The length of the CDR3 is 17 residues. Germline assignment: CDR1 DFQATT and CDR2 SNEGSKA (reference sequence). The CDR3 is CSASTIYGTSFGDTQYF. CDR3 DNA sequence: TGCAGTGCTAGTACGATATATGGGACTAGCTTTGGAGATACGCAGTATTTT.